The 12 T cell receptor beta chains below come from one sample, sequenced in a study of regulatory T cells in long-lasting Graves disease. As for time point: newly diagnosed GD, antithyroid drugs for less than 3 months. RNA from PBMCs was the source of the TCR library. According to the study, TCR beta libraries were built with iRepertoire HTBI primers and CDR3-region Arm-PCR. In TCRdb, the multiplex PCR reads were re-called with MiXCR into one record per CDR3 protein. The data contain approximately 210,000 distinct CDR3 sequences, around 19% of them singletons. The material was peripheral blood mononuclear cells (PBMCs), obtained at new diagnosis, from a patient treated with antithyroid drugs. These receptors originate from a female donor with Graves disease.

This clonotype has a handful of counts. A read error is possible here, since a much larger clone lies one base away. This sequence joins TRBV3-1 and TRBJ2-1; D not certain. From germline, CDR1 is LGHDT and CDR2 YNNKEL (reference sequence). V lost 4 bases and J 8 bases, leaving 21 bases between the germline ends. The CDR3 has 16 residues. CDR3 loop: CASSREVASFLYEQFF. The CDR3 nucleotides are TGTGCCAGCAGCCGAGAGGTAGCCTCATTTTTATATGAGCAGTTCTTC.

A word on this clonotype: Possible read error: a much larger clone is one base away. The chain recombines TRBV27 with TRBJ2-7; weak D call: TRBD2 (6 bases). The V gene lost 6 bases and the J gene lost 6 bases, with 12 bases spanning the gap. The CDR3 runs 12 residues. Germline V gene sequence: CDR1 MNHEY, CDR2 SMNVEV (reference sequence). CDR3 sequence reads: CASRPTAGEQYF. The CDR3 DNA reads TGTGCCAGCAGACCTACAGCGGGCGAGCAGTACTTC.

This chain joins TRBV4-2 and TRBJ2-5, with 10 bases lining up with TRBD2. Losses at the gene ends were 0 bases for V and 5 bases for J; bases not matched to a gene: 18. The CDR3 runs to 20 residues. Germline CDR1 is LGHNA and CDR2 is YNFKEQ. The CDR3 nucleotides read TGTGCCAGCAGCCAAGACATCTCGGGGTATAGCGGGAGGCACGGGGAGACCCAGTACTTC. Protein: CASSQDISGYSGRHGETQYF.

V and J are TRBV27 and TRBJ2-1; D remains unclear. The CDR3 loop spans 14 amino acids. Germline loops: CDR1 MNHEY, CDR2 SMNVEV (reference sequence). Trimming stripped 3 bases from V and 4 bases from J, with 10 bases between. Here the CDR3 DNA reads TGTGCCAGCAGTTTCCGCGGCAGTTACAATGAGCAGTTCTTC. Amino acid sequence: CASSFRGSYNEQFF.

This chain joins TRBV4-1 and TRBJ2-1, with D uncertain. V gave up 3 bases and J gave up 4 bases, with 10 bases separating them. This CDR3 is built from 14 residues. CDR1 and CDR2 (germline): MGHRA, YSYEKL. CDR3 residues: CASSQAGDYNEQFF. As DNA, the CDR3 is TGCGCCAGCAGCCAGGCCGGTGATTACAATGAGCAGTTCTTC.

This clonotype was picked up many times. The CDR3 nucleotides read TGTGCCACCAGCAGAGATAGGTTGGCTTCCAATGAGCAGTTCTTC. Amino acid sequence: CATSRDRLASNEQFF. The chain has TRBV15 and TRBJ2-1; D gene uncertain. The CDR3 has 15 amino acids. Germline CDR1 is LNHNV and CDR2 is YYDKDF (reference sequence). The V and J ends lost 0 bases and 6 bases respectively, with 12 bases between them. The full variable domain, completed using reference TRBV15 and TRBJ2-1, is DAMVIQNPRYQVTQFGKPVTLSCSQTLNHNVMYWYQQKSSQAPKLLFHYYDKDFNNEADTPDNFQSRRPNTSFCFLDIRSPGLGDTAMYLCATSRDRLASNEQFFGPGTRLTVL.

Remarks on this clonotype: It is likely a read error: a sequence one base away is far more abundant. The chain is built from TRBV7-9 and TRBJ1-3; D unclear. Germline CDR1 and CDR2: SEHNR and FQNEAQ (reference sequence). CDR3 length: 12 residues. The CDR3 spells CASSLMGNIIYF. In DNA form, the CDR3 reads TGTGCCAGCAGCTTGATGGGAAACATCATATATTTT.

This clonotype appeared many times. The chain has TRBV7-2 and TRBJ2-1; no clear D. Germline CDR1 is SGHTA and CDR2 is FQGNSA. CDR3 size: 12 residues. V was clipped by 4 bases and J by 7 bases, with 8 bases between them. The chain's CDR3 is CASSSGRNEQFF. The CDR3 DNA is TGTGCCAGCAGCTCAGGTAGAAATGAGCAGTTCTTC.

This clonotype has at least ten counts. The chain couples TRBV29-1 to TRBJ1-1; a possible D gene is TRBD1 (6 bases). V was pared by 3 bases and J by 1 base, with 9 bases between. Germline V gene sequence: CDR1 SQVTM, CDR2 ANQGSEA. The CDR3 extends over 13 amino acids. DNA of the CDR3: TGCAGCGTTGAGGCCAGGGGGAACACTGAAGCTTTCTTT. Translation: CSVEARGNTEAFF.

The table lists this clonotype with a count of one. The genes are TRBV4-3 and TRBJ2-3, with 7 bases lining up with TRBD2. The CDR3 has 16 amino acids. Germline V lookup: CDR1 LGHNA, CDR2 YSLEER. J was trimmed by 2 bases and V by 1 base; bases with no gene match: 6. The CDR3 spells CASSQGGGSATDTQYF. The CDR3 DNA reads as TGCGCCAGCAGCCAAGGGGGGGGATCCGCCACAGATACGCAGTATTTT.

Concerning this clonotype: A much larger clone lies one base from this, so it may be a read error. This chain uses TRBV6-1 with TRBJ2-3; TRBD2 agrees at 9 bases. The CDR3 loop spans 18 amino acids. Germline V lookup: CDR1 MNHNS, CDR2 SASEGT. In DNA form, the CDR3 reads TGTGCCAGAAGTGCTCGAGCGGGAGGCCTTCTCGGCACAGATACGCAGTATTTT. Its translation is CARSARAGGLLGTDTQYF.

The table lists this clonotype with a few counts. A read error may explain this, as a much larger clone is one base away. This chain links TRBV6-1 with TRBJ1-1, with D perhaps matching TRBD1 (6 bases). The V gene's germline CDR1 is MNHNS and CDR2 SASEGT. CDR3 length: 13 residues. V was trimmed by 5 bases and J by 4 bases, leaving 11 bases between them. This CDR3 reads CASSTKGGTEAFF. The CDR3 coding sequence is TGTGCCAGCAGTACAAAAGGGGGCACTGAAGCTTTCTTT.